Listed below are T cell receptor beta chains from one sample, sequenced in a study of T and B cells in COVID-19 patients. A single record per CDR3 protein comes from TCRdb applying MiXCR to the multiplex PCR reads. The data hold around 8,000 distinct CDR3 sequences, with 35% to 50% observed a single time. Sample: blood. These receptors were obtained from a human donor who had recovered from COVID-19. Both conserved end residues are trimmed from each CDR3.

j_call v_call cdr3_aa
TRBJ2-6 TRBV7-6 ASSLALVPSGANVLT
TRBJ1-4 TRBV18 ASSPTVTTNEKLF
TRBJ2-3 TRBV6-2/TRBV6-3 ASSSSERSTDTQY
TRBJ2-2 TRBV19 ASSLPVGGVSGELF
TRBJ2-2 TRBV5-1 ASSLSGGSRMWNTGELF
TRBJ2-1 TRBV5-4 ASSFGGLLIGEQF
TRBJ2-5 TRBV7-2 ASSLAPAGGQQETQY
TRBJ2-3 TRBV7-9 ASSLASTGATQY
TRBJ2-7 TRBV6-2/TRBV6-3 ASSSGLIGEQY
TRBJ2-5 TRBV30 AWATGNQETQY
TRBJ1-3 TRBV29-1 SVVLISSGNTIY
TRBJ1-6 TRBV12-3/TRBV12-4 ASSLGQDNSPLH